The T cell receptor (beta chain) described here comes from a study of T cells in Graves' hyperthyroidism and ophthalmopathy. From RNA transcripts, TCR beta CDR3 regions were amplified. The TCR CDR3 was amplified in a first-round RT-PCR using the HTBI primer set. TCRdb ran MiXCR on the multiplex PCR reads and lists one entry per CDR3 protein. The repertoire has about 840,000 distinct CDR3 sequences, more than 30% of them found once; the top ten carry about 8.9%. Graves' hyperthyroidism was deemed stable absent ophthalmopathy progression within 18 months. Hyperthyroidism in the patients, aged 18 to 65, was newly diagnosed and under 2 months in duration. The CDR3 runs 12 residues. J was trimmed by 14 bases and V by 11 bases; bases with no gene match: 10. Germline V gives CDR1 LNHDA, CDR2 SQIVND (reference sequence).

The chain carries TRBV19 and TRBJ1-6; 9 positions agree with TRBD1. Input material: blood. This sequence originates from a man aged 18 to 29 with Graves' hyperthyroidism. CDR3 bases: TGTGCCTCCCCGGGACAGGGCCCCTCCCTCCACTTT. It codes for CASPGQGPSLHF.